This T cell receptor (beta chain) originates from a study of blood T cell repertoires in COVID-19. Overall study: Some COVID-19 samples were acute and others convalescent; all came from the United States, Italy and Spain. Sample material is recorded as cDNA or gDNA derived from T cells, B-cell-depleted T cells, or PBMCs.

This clone was detected once. Trimming at V came to 5 bases and at J to 0 bases, leaving 3 bases not matched to a gene. The CDR3 has 15 amino acids. The germline CDR1 and CDR2 sequences are LNHNV and YYDKDF (reference sequence). Profiled with immunoSEQ multiplex PCR; TCRdb holds only in-frame clones, not every one. The sample holds 120,000 to 150,000 clones; around 91% are singletons and the top ten take roughly an eighth. The V and J genes are TRBV15 and TRBJ2-2; 7 bases match TRBD1. This TCR was recovered from a man aged 18 to 29 with COVID-19, enrolled during active disease. Source material: peripheral blood. DNA for the CDR3: TGTGCCACCAGCGGGGGACAGTCGAACACCGGGGAGCTGTTTTTT. It codes for CATSGGQSNTGELFF.